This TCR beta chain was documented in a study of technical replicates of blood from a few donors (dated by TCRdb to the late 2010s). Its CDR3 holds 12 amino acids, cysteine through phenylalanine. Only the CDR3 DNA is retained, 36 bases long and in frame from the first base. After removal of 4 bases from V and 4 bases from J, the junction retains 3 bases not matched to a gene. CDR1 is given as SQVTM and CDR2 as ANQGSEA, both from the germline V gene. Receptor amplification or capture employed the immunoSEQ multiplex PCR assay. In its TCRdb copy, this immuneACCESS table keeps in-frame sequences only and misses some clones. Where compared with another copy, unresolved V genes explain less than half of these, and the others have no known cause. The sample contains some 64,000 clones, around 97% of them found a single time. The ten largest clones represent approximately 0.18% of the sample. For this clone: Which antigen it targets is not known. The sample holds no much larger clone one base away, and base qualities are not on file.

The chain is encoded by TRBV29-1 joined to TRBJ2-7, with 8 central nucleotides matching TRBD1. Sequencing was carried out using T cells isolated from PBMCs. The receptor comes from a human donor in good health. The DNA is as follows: TGCAGCGTTGTGGGACAGGCTTACGAGCAGTACTTC. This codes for CSVVGQAYEQYF.